The table lists the clone carrying this T cell receptor (beta chain) with a few counts. The antigen remains undetermined. The PCR was carried out with 60 Vbeta primers and 13 Jbeta primers. Measured with immunoSEQ multiplex PCR; TCRdb has only the in-frame clones, and not every one. The sample records approximately 170,000 clones, almost 80% being singletons. Germline assignment: CDR1 SEHNR and CDR2 FQNEAQ (reference sequence). V lost 5 bases to trimming and J lost 8 bases; unmatched junction nucleotides: 7. CDR3 length equals 15 residues. These data belong to a study of cytomegalovirus exposure and HLA in healthy donors. Points from the study as a whole: V segments that were indistinguishable, TRBV6-2 and TRBV6-3 among them, were omitted from analysis. An analysis done earlier found most TCR beta V segments productive about 87% or about 30% of the time. TCR beta chains associated with HLA were, in a later analysis, more clonally expanded than equally common others.

The sequence derives from a woman aged 18-29 years in good health and CMV-seronegative. V is TRBV7-9 and J is TRBJ1-6; 9 bases line up with TRBD1. The sample comprised PBMCs. The CDR3 DNA reads as TGTGCCAGCAGCCCCGGGACAGGGAGGGATTCACCCCTCCACTTT. Translating it yields CASSPGTGRDSPLHF.